Listed here are 32 T cell receptor beta chains from one sample, sequenced in a study of blood T cell repertoires in COVID-19. The table came from immunoSEQ multiplex PCR; TCRdb's copy has only in-frame clones and leaves some out. The sample includes 300,000 to 400,000 clones, 85% to 95% of them seen just once. What was sequenced was PBMCs or T cells enriched from blood (not recorded which). Receptors originate from a woman in her twenties or thirties who had been exposed to COVID-19.

V is TRBV19 and J is TRBJ1-5; 9 bases map to TRBD1. Losses at the gene ends were 2 bases for V and 4 bases for J; bases not matched to a gene: 3. Germline V gene sequence: CDR1 LNHDA, CDR2 SQIVND (reference sequence). The length of the CDR3 is 15 residues. CDR3 sequence: CASSIRTGVNQPQHF. Written as DNA, the CDR3 is TGTGCCAGTAGTATAAGGACAGGGGTGAATCAGCCCCAGCATTTT.

The V gene is TRBV24-1, the J gene TRBJ2-3; 9 bases map to TRBD1. There are 16 residues in the CDR3. Germline trimming cut 4 bases from V and 3 bases from J; bases unmatched to any gene: 7. Germline V gives CDR1 KGHDR, CDR2 SFDVKD. In nucleotides, the CDR3 is TGTGCCACCAGTGAGACAGGGGGTATGGATACAGATACGCAGTATTTT. The encoded protein is CATSETGGMDTDTQYF.

This clone was counted once. This sequence joins TRBV21-1 and TRBJ2-1; the D call in the table, TRBD1, was not verified against the DNA. TRBV21-1 is a documented pseudogene. The CDR3 spans 13 residues. The CDR3 reads CASSKRQGNKQFF. DNA for the CDR3: TGTGCCAGCAGCAAACGACAGGGTAATAAGCAGTTCTTC.

The chain employs TRBV4-1 and TRBJ1-5; 10 positions agree with TRBD1. Germline lookup yields CDR1 MGHRA and CDR2 YSYEKL. V lost 2 bases, J lost 3 bases, and 4 bases stayed unmatched. The CDR3 runs to 16 residues. The CDR3 nucleotides are TGCGCCAGCAGCCAACCGGGACAGGGGAACAATCAGCCCCAGCATTTT. Translated, it gives CASSQPGQGNNQPQHF.

In nucleotides, the CDR3 is TGTGCCAGCAGCTTACGGAGCTCCTACAATGAGCAGTTCTTC. It yields the protein CASSLRSSYNEQFF. The genes are TRBV11-3 and TRBJ2-1; D is unresolved. CDR1 SGHNT and CDR2 YENEEA come from the germline V gene. V lost 2 bases to trimming and J lost 0 bases, with 5 bases between them. This CDR3 region has 14 residues.

This chain links TRBV7-2 with TRBJ2-3; 12 bases map to TRBD2. J was trimmed by 5 bases and V by 7 bases; bases with no gene match: 7. This CDR3 spans 15 amino acids. Germline CDR1 is SGHTA and CDR2 is FQGNSA. This chain's CDR3 is CASKPSGGAGDTQYF. As DNA, the CDR3 is TGTGCCAGCAAACCTAGCGGGGGGGCCGGAGATACGCAGTATTTT.

The rearrangement joins TRBV18 to TRBJ1-2, with 7 nucleotides matching TRBD1. V gave up 3 bases and J gave up 5 bases; unmatched junction bases: 6. The CDR3 runs to 14 residues. Germline-derived CDR1 and CDR2 are KGHSH and LQKENI. The CDR3 DNA reads TGTGCCAGCTCACCGAACCGGGGACAGTATGGCTACACCTTC. The encoded protein is CASSPNRGQYGYTF.

The table lists this clone with a count of one. In DNA, the CDR3 is TGTGCCAGCAGTTACAGGGCTAGCGGGGGGGCAGATACGCAGTATTTT. This gives the protein CASSYRASGGADTQYF. This chain links TRBV6-2 or TRBV6-3 with TRBJ2-3; TRBD2 aligns across 12 bases. CDR3 length equals 16 residues. Looked up from germline, CDR1 is MNHEY and CDR2 is SVGEGT. J lost 4 bases, V lost 2 bases, and 4 bases had no gene match.

This chain connects TRBV12-3 or TRBV12-4 to TRBJ1-2, with 7 bases that match TRBD1. The CDR3 is 11 residues long. Trimming cost V 5 bases and J 7 bases; bases outside gene matches: 1. The CDR3 sequence: CASSTGAGYTF. The DNA of the CDR3 is TGTGCCAGCAGTACAGGGGCTGGCTACACCTTC.

The rearrangement uses TRBV10-3 and TRBJ1-5, with D perhaps matching TRBD1 (5 bases). Per germline, CDR1 ENHRY and CDR2 SYGVKD. V was trimmed by 10 bases and J by 2 bases, leaving 24 bases between them. There are 17 residues in the CDR3. The CDR3 DNA reads TGTGCCACCCGGAGCGTAGCAGGGATAGGTGGCAATCAGCCCCAGCATTTT. Residues: CATRSVAGIGGNQPQHF.

A single count supports this clone. Written as DNA, the CDR3 is TGCGCCAGCAGCAATCGGGGGGTCGGGGATGAAAAACTGTTTTTT. This translates into CASSNRGVGDEKLFF. The V gene is TRBV5-1, the J gene TRBJ1-4; TRBD1 might be the D (5 bases). Trimming removed 4 bases from V and 6 bases from J, with 16 bases in between. CDR3 length: 15 residues. Germline CDR1 reads SGHRS; CDR2 reads YFSETQ.

The V gene is TRBV10-1, the J gene TRBJ1-1; 7 nucleotides align to TRBD1. Germline V lookup: CDR1 WNHNN, CDR2 SYGVQD (reference sequence). Trimming took 2 bases from V and 4 from J; bases not matched to a gene: 22. This CDR3 has 20 amino acids. The CDR3 DNA follows: TGCGCCAGCAGTGAGCCCCCGGCCTGTATACGGGACAGCAGATCCACTGAAGCTTTCTTT. It yields the protein CASSEPPACIRDSRSTEAFF.

The chain couples TRBV11-2 to TRBJ1-4; 10 bases are shared with TRBD1. Looked up from germline, CDR1 is SGHAT and CDR2 is FQNNGV. This CDR3 comprises 15 residues. The trim removed 5 bases at V and 10 bases at J, leaving 10 bases unmatched. In DNA form, the CDR3 reads TGTGCCAGCAGCCCGCGGGACAGGGGTTTTGCAAAACTGTTTTTT. This codes for CASSPRDRGFAKLFF. The entire variable domain, with the rest obtained from reference TRBV11-2 and TRBJ1-4, is as follows: EAGVAQSPRYKIIEKRQSVAFWCNPISGHATLYWYQQILGQGPKLLIQFQNNGVVDDSQLPKDRFSAERLKGVDSTLKIQPAKLEDSAVYLCASSPRDRGFAKLFFGSGTQLSVL.

V gene TRBV7-9 combines with J gene TRBJ2-3, with D possibly matching TRBD2 (7 bases). Trimming took 3 bases from V and 4 from J, leaving 17 bases between them. There are 16 residues in the CDR3. Germline CDR1 SEHNR, CDR2 FQNEAQ (reference sequence). The CDR3 spells CASSLWRGPFPDTQYF. As DNA, the CDR3 is TGTGCCAGCAGCTTGTGGCGGGGGCCGTTCCCAGATACGCAGTATTTT.

The chain recombines TRBV7-9 with TRBJ2-1; 14 positions agree with TRBD2. Trimming removed 3 bases from V and 5 bases from J; junction bases left unmatched: 9. Looked up from germline, CDR1 is SEHNR and CDR2 is FQNEAQ (reference sequence). The CDR3 is 18 residues long. CDR3 sequence: CASSLATSGGAVDNEQFF. The CDR3 nucleotides read TGTGCCAGCAGCTTGGCGACTAGCGGGGGGGCGGTAGACAATGAGCAGTTCTTC.

The genes are TRBV5-4 and TRBJ1-5; D ambiguous. Trimming pared 3 bases from V and 7 bases from J, leaving 11 bases between. Germline values: CDR1 SGHNT, CDR2 YYREEE (reference sequence). The CDR3 is 13 residues long. In nucleotides, the CDR3 is TGTGCCAGCAGCTCCGGGTTGAGACAGCCCCAGCATTTT. Protein: CASSSGLRQPQHF.

The chain uses TRBV6-5 and TRBJ2-1, with TRBD2 matching 11 bases. The CDR3 covers 12 residues. CDR1 and CDR2 from the germline V gene are MNHEY and SVGAGI. With 6 bases clipped from V and 14 bases from J, the junction kept 6 bases outside the gene matches. The CDR3 sequence is CASRPTSGGEFF. DNA for the CDR3: TGTGCCAGCAGGCCTACTAGCGGGGGTGAGTTCTTC.

This chain links TRBV19 with TRBJ2-3; D perhaps matches TRBD2 (5 bases). This CDR3 comprises 15 residues. Trimming took 6 bases from V and 1 from J, leaving 14 bases between them. Germline CDR1 reads LNHDA; CDR2 reads SQIVND (reference sequence). Here the CDR3 DNA reads TGTGCCAGTAGCAATAGGAGGTCGGGCACAGATACGCAGTATTTT. Amino acids: CASSNRRSGTDTQYF.

V gene TRBV7-9 combines with J gene TRBJ1-4; 7 bases align to TRBD1. Looked up from germline, CDR1 is SEHNR and CDR2 is FQNEAQ (reference sequence). The junction had 7 bases not matched to a gene; V was cut back by 8 bases and J by 7 bases. The CDR3 has 13 amino acids. The DNA of the CDR3 is TGTGCCAGCGGGAGCTGGGACAGTGAAAAACTGTTTTTT. It is translated as CASGSWDSEKLFF.

The chain combines TRBV30 with TRBJ1-2; D not resolved. This CDR3 has 13 residues. Germline V gene lookup returns CDR1 GTSNPN and CDR2 SVGIG (reference sequence). V was shortened by 0 bases and J by 8 bases, with 13 bases between the two germline ends. CDR3 sequence reads: CAWSVGGGYGYTF. CDR3 nucleotide sequence: TGTGCCTGGAGTGTGGGCGGAGGGTACGGCTACACCTTC.

V usage is TRBV3-1 (or the pseudogene TRBV3-2) and J usage is TRBJ1-4; D is undetermined. The V and J ends lost 0 bases and 5 bases respectively, with 10 bases between them. The germline CDR1 and CDR2 sequences are LGHDT and YNNKEL (reference sequence). The CDR3 extends over 15 amino acids. The CDR3 bases are TGTGCCAGCAGCCAAGAGGGAGTGGCCAATGAAAAACTGTTTTTT. Translating it yields CASSQEGVANEKLFF.

This chain uses TRBV7-2 with TRBJ2-5, with 7 positions matching TRBD1. The CDR3 runs 16 residues. V lost 1 base and J lost 4; bases outside the gene matches: 9. Looked up from germline, CDR1 is SGHTA and CDR2 is FQGNSA. Written as DNA, the CDR3 is TGTGCCAGCAGCTTAGTCTCTAGGGGGCAGGTAGAGACCCAGTACTTC. Protein sequence: CASSLVSRGQVETQYF.

This clone appeared once. The rearrangement uses TRBV28 and TRBJ2-7, with 7 bases identical to TRBD1. This CDR3 has 14 residues. V gave up 10 bases and J gave up 5 bases; unmatched junction bases: 14. Germline V gene data show CDR1 as MDHEN and CDR2 as SYDVKM. In DNA form, the CDR3 reads TGTGCCACACAACAGGGGCGGACCCTCGACGAGCAGTACTTC. Protein product: CATQQGRTLDEQYF.

The chain combines TRBV2 with TRBJ2-5, with a tentative D call TRBD1 (6 bases). V was trimmed by 2 bases and J by 7 bases, leaving 17 bases between them. Germline CDR1 reads SNHLY; CDR2 reads FYNNEI. The CDR3 is 15 amino acids. CDR3: CASSETGTSRRTQYF. The DNA for the CDR3 is TGTGCCAGCAGTGAAACCGGGACATCCCGGCGGACCCAGTACTTC.

V is TRBV6-5 and J is TRBJ2-1, with TRBD2 matching over 11 bases. The CDR3 is 14 amino acids. Per the germline V gene, CDR1 is MNHEY and CDR2 is SVGAGI. V was clipped by 8 bases and J by 5 bases; unmatched bases: 5. DNA of the CDR3: TGTGCCAGCCTACTAGCGGGGGTCAACAATGAGCAGTTCTTC. Residues: CASLLAGVNNEQFF.

The rearrangement uses TRBV6-2 or TRBV6-3 and TRBJ2-1; 9 positions agree with TRBD1. Germline assignment: CDR1 MNHEY and CDR2 SVGEGT. The CDR3 spans 14 residues. V lost 6 bases and J lost 8; bases outside the gene matches: 8. The CDR3 region is CASSIVGQGDEQFF. Written as DNA, the CDR3 is TGTGCCAGCAGCATTGTGGGACAGGGCGATGAGCAGTTCTTC.

This chain uses TRBV5-4 with TRBJ1-2; D not resolved. This CDR3 has 13 residues. The V gene lost 3 bases and the J gene lost 3 bases, with 9 bases spanning the gap. CDR1 SGHNT and CDR2 YYREEE come from the germline V gene (reference sequence). CDR3 residues: CASSSVQDYGYTF. As DNA, the CDR3 is TGTGCCAGCAGCTCAGTCCAGGACTATGGCTACACCTTC. Looking up the rest from reference TRBV5-4 and TRBJ1-2 gives the full variable domain: ETGVTQSPTHLIKTRGQQVTLRCSSQSGHNTVSWYQQALGQGPQFIFQYYREEENGRGNFPPRFSGLQFPNYSSELNVNALELDDSALYLCASSSVQDYGYTFGSGTRLTVV.

The V call is TRBV7-9, the J call TRBJ1-2, with 8 positions matching TRBD1. The CDR3 has 13 amino acids. CDR1 is SEHNR, CDR2 FQNEAQ, per germline (reference sequence). V trimming: 5 bases; J trimming: 7 bases; junction bases outside the gene matches: 6. The CDR3 reads CASSLDRGGGYTF. The DNA of the CDR3 is TGTGCCAGCAGCCTTGACAGGGGAGGTGGCTACACCTTC. Complete variable domain (other parts from reference TRBV7-9 and TRBJ1-2): DTGVSQNPRHKITKRGQNVTFRCDPISEHNRLYWYRQTLGQGPEFLTYFQNEAQLEKSRLLSDRFSAERPKGSFSTLEIQRTEQGDSAMYLCASSLDRGGGYTFGSGTRLTVV.

The rearrangement joins TRBV7-9 to TRBJ2-3; 8 bases fit TRBD2. The CDR3 is made up of 14 amino acids. In germline, CDR1 is SEHNR, CDR2 FQNEAQ (reference sequence). The ends lost 5 bases at V and 3 bases at J; junction bases unmatched: 4. The CDR3 region has the DNA TGTGCCAGCAGCCCCAGCGGGGGAACAGATACGCAGTATTTT. This translates into CASSPSGGTDTQYF.

This sequence joins TRBV13 and TRBJ2-7; D is possibly TRBD2 (7 bases). Germline values: CDR1 PRHDT, CDR2 FYEKMQ (reference sequence). V was pared by 4 bases and J by 2 bases, with 12 bases between. CDR3 length equals 14 residues. CDR3 bases: TGTGCCAGCAGCTCCGGAGGGGGGGCCTACGAGCAGTACTTC. Amino acid sequence: CASSSGGGAYEQYF.

This clone was picked up a small number of times. The junction and the germline gene differ at one end; a read error may be behind it. The V gene is TRBV2, the J gene TRBJ1-2; 7 positions match TRBD1. CDR3 length equals 13 residues. Per germline, CDR1 SNHLY and CDR2 FYNNEI. DNA of the CDR3: TGTGCCTGCAGCGACAGGGAGGCAAAAGGCTACACCTTC. Residues: CACSDREAKGYTF.

The V gene is TRBV12-5, the J gene TRBJ1-4; no clear D gene. Germline V gives CDR1 LGHNT, CDR2 FRNRAP. This CDR3 has 13 amino acids. Trimming stripped 1 base from V and 8 bases from J, with 8 bases between. The CDR3, as DNA: TGTGCTAGTGGTTTGGAGGAGGGCGAAAAACTGTTTTTT. Residues: CASGLEEGEKLFF.